The entry that follows covers one T cell receptor beta chain sequence. The specificity of this receptor is unknown. Per-nucleotide qualities are absent, and no much larger clonotype sits a single base away. The time point label corresponds to: baseline before first vaccination. Samples from vaccinated people were obtained from the UK trials COV001 and COV002, which included a single-blind randomized controlled phase 2/3 trial of AZD1222 (ChAdOx1 nCoV-19) in healthy adults. Trial participant PBMC samples were collected at day 0 and day 28 after the second dose for TCRbeta chain sequencing. CDR1 and CDR2 are read off the germline V gene as SGHTA and FQGNSA. The CDR3 measures 17 amino acids from cysteine to phenylalanine. Only the CDR3 part of the read is kept: 51 bases, read in frame from the first base. V is pared back by 7 bases and J by 0 bases, with 19 bases lying between the germline termini. This sample is drawn from a study of T cell responses to AZD1222 COVID-19 vaccine (dated by TCRdb to the early 2020s). At the level of the whole study: AZD1222 recipients given second doses at about 4 weeks or at about 12 weeks were pooled, since spike-specific TCR depth and breadth were not found to differ between the two schedules. A total of over 230 trial participants underwent TCR sequencing, of whom roughly 210 received two doses of AZD1222 and about 25 received two doses of the MenACWY control vaccine. Enrollment into the trials was organized by age into subgroups of 18-55, 56-69 and 70-plus years, and those subgroups contained roughly 150, 30 and 60 TCR-sequenced participants, respectively.

The CDR3 regions of human TCRbeta chains were analyzed by immunosequencing. The authors' pipeline ran thus. Repertoire TCRs were matched against a reference library of SARS-CoV-2-specific TCRs generated with the MIRA antigen-specificity platform. Breadth was defined as the fraction of unique TCRs that were SARS-CoV-2-associated. Depth was defined as the fraction of total T cells that were SARS-CoV-2-associated. Using the MIRA data, every spike-specific TCR was mapped to the spike region that the TCR reacted to and assigned to either a CD4 or a CD8 class. Log10-transformed breadth and depth values were compared by one-way ANOVA with Sidak's multiple comparisons tests. TCRdb mirrors the immuneACCESS table, restricted to in-frame sequences. Some clones are absent from its copies; in checked studies, under half trace to an unresolved V gene, and the reason for the others is unknown. The V and J calls and clone size were taken over from that table, and D and trimming were inferred from the DNA. In this sample the table shows some 97,000 clones, approximately 87% of which occur a single time. The biggest ten clones account for roughly 3% of the sample.

The study at large found these results: In the small 56-69-year group, the increase in depth fell short of significance, most likely because of low power. Conclusions about previously exposed vaccinees are limited because only a handful of AZD1222 recipients were SARS-CoV-2 seropositive at baseline. Most participants were white British and females outnumbered males, and the authors suggested that clonal diversity may have been underestimated. No day 14 peak-response samples were available, so repertoires were characterized only after the peak T cell response. A significant rise in spike-specific TCR breadth and depth was observed after two AZD1222 doses relative to day 0 and relative to MenACWY recipients. Epitopes outside the regions mutated in the B.1.351 and B.1.1.7 variants were reportedly recognized by nearly half of the unique spike-specific TCRs. Vaccine-associated CD4 TCRs spanned the whole spike protein, with dominant responses in regions 160-218 and 743-854.

The sequence was collected from an adult in good health. The sequence links TRBV7-2 to TRBJ1-3; no D gene call is confident. This specimen was peripheral blood, taken on day 0 of AZD1222 vaccination. This receptor carries the CDR3 CASTLAGYFASGNTIYF. The sequenced DNA is TGTGCCAGCACCCTCGCGGGATACTTCGCCTCTGGAAACACCATATATTTT.